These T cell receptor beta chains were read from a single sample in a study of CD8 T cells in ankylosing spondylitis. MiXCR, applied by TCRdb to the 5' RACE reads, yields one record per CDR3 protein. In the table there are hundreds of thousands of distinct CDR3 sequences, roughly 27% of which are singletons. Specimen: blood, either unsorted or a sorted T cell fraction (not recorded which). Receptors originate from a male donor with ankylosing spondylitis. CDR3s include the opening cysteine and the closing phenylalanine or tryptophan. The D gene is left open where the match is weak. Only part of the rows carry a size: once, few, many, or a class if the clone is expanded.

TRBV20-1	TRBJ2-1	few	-	CSASESRIEQFF	TGCAGTGCTAGTGAATCGCGGATTGAGCAGTTCTTC
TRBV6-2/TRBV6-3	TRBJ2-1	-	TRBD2	CASSYSAGGNNEQFF	TGTGCCAGCAGTTACTCAGCGGGAGGGAACAATGAGCAGTTCTTC
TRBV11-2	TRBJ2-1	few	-	CASSLGTGLEQFF	TGTGCCAGCAGCTTAGGAACTGGACTAGAGCAGTTCTTC
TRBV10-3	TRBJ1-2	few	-	CAIRDPGPGTYGYTF	TGTGCCATCAGGGATCCGGGCCCCGGAACCTATGGCTACACCTTC
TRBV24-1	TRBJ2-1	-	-	CATSDRTGPNYNEQFF	TGTGCCACCAGTGACCGAACGGGACCGAACTACAATGAGCAGTTCTTC
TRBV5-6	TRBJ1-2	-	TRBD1	CASSLGQGARGYTF	TGTGCCAGCAGCTTGGGACAGGGGGCTAGAGGCTACACCTTC
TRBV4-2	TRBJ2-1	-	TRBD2	CASSIGILAGAYNEQFF	TGTGCCAGCAGTATAGGGATCCTAGCGGGGGCCTACAATGAGCAGTTCTTC
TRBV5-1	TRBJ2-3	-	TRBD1	CASSQSGTGVTDTQYF	TGCGCCAGTAGCCAATCCGGGACAGGTGTCACAGATACGCAGTATTTT
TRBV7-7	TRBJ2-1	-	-	CASSLSPSDNEQFF	TGTGCCAGCAGCTTATCTCCTAGTGACAATGAGCAGTTCTTC
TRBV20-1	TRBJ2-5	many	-	CSASPALAEQETQYF	TGCAGTGCTAGCCCCGCTCTGGCGGAACAAGAGACCCAGTACTTC
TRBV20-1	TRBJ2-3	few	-	CSVTSPSTDTQYF	TGCAGTGTTACTAGTCCGAGCACAGATACGCAGTATTTT
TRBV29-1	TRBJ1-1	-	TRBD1	CSVIRTGNTEAFF	TGCAGCGTTATACGGACAGGGAACACTGAAGCTTTCTTT
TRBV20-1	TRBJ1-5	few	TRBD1	CSATLTGGAGPQHF	TGCAGTGCTACCCTAACAGGGGGCGCCGGGCCCCAGCATTTT
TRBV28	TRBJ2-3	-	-	CASSTIEVPTTDTQYF	TGTGCCAGCAGCACGATTGAGGTCCCTACCACAGATACGCAGTATTTT
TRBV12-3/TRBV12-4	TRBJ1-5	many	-	CASSYSNQPQHF	TGTGCCAGCAGCTATAGCAATCAGCCCCAGCATTTT
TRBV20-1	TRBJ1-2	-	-	CSANRRGSDGYTF	TGCAGTGCTAATCGGAGGGGAAGCGATGGCTACACCTTC
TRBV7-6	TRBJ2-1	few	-	CASSLGPNRGHEQFF	TGTGCCAGCAGCTTAGGGCCTAATCGGGGCCATGAGCAGTTCTTC
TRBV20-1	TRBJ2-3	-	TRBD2	CSAGGRGIDTQYF	TGCTCTGCCGGCGGGAGGGGGATAGATACGCAGTATTTT
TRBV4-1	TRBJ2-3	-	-	CASSQVGPPGDTQYF	TGCGCCAGCAGCCAAGTAGGACCCCCGGGAGATACGCAGTATTTT
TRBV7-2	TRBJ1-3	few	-	CASSPSRGDGNTIYF	TGTGCCAGCAGCCCATCGCGTGGAGATGGAAACACCATATATTTT
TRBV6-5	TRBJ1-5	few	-	CASSYLNRHQPQHF	TGTGCCAGCAGTTATTTAAATAGGCATCAGCCCCAGCATTTT
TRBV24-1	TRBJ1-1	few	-	CATRGGLNTEAFF	TGTGCCACCAGAGGCGGTTTGAACACTGAAGCTTTCTTT
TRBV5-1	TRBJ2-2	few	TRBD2	CASSFVGLAGGQNTGELFF	TGCGCCAGCAGCTTTGTAGGACTAGCGGGAGGACAGAACACCGGGGAGCTGTTTTTT
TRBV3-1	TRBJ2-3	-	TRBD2	CASSQGLAGVADTQYF	TGTGCCAGCAGCCAGGGACTAGCGGGAGTAGCAGATACGCAGTATTTT
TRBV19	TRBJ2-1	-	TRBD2	CASRAAGGSEQFF	TGTGCCAGTAGAGCGGCGGGAGGGAGTGAGCAGTTCTTC
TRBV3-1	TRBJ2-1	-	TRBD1	CASRRDRGGAEQFF	TGTGCCAGCAGGAGGGACAGGGGTGGGGCTGAGCAGTTCTTC
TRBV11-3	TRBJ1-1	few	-	CASSSDSRVGTEAFF	TGTGCCAGCAGCTCCGACAGTCGGGTAGGCACTGAAGCTTTCTTT
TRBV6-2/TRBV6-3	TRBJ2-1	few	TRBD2	CASSYSWTSEHNEQFF	TGTGCCAGCAGTTACTCGTGGACTAGCGAGCACAATGAGCAGTTCTTC
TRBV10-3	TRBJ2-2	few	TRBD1	CAISVTGGVDTGELFF	TGTGCCATCAGTGTGACAGGGGGTGTGGACACCGGGGAGCTGTTTTTT
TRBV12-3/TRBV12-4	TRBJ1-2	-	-	CASSFMGVAYGYTF	TGTGCCAGCAGCTTTATGGGGGTTGCCTATGGCTACACCTTC
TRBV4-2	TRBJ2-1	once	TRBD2	CASSQGLAEPSYNEQFF	TGTGCCAGCAGCCAGGGACTAGCGGAACCCTCCTACAATGAGCAGTTCTTC
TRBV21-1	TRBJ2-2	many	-	CASSNLASYAEELFF	TGTGCCAGCAGCAACTTGGCCTCCTATGCGGAGGAGCTGTTTTTT
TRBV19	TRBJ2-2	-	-	CASSLRDITGELFF	TGTGCCAGTAGTCTCCGGGACATCACCGGGGAGCTGTTTTTT
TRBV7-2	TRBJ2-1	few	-	CASLQQINEQFF	TGTGCCAGCCTCCAACAGATCAATGAGCAGTTCTTC
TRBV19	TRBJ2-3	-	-	CATRPAPSTDTQYF	TGTGCCACGAGACCGGCACCTAGCACAGATACGCAGTATTTT
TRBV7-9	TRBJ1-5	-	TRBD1	CASRAGGTEVLPQHF	TGTGCCAGCAGAGCTGGGGGGACAGAGGTGCTGCCCCAGCATTTT
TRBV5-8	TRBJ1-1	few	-	CASSLATEAFF	TGTGCCAGCAGCTTGGCCACTGAAGCTTTCTTT
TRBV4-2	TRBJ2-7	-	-	CASSQGTGLGEQYF	TGTGCCAGCAGCCAGGGGACGGGCCTTGGCGAGCAGTACTTC
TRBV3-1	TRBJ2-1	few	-	CASSQDGPSSYNEQFF	TGTGCCAGCAGCCAAGACGGCCCGAGCTCCTACAATGAGCAGTTCTTC
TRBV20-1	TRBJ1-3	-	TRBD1	CSAPLQGASPGNTIYF	TGCAGTGCTCCTCTCCAGGGGGCCTCTCCCGGAAACACCATATATTTT
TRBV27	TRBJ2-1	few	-	CASSRQLPVSYNEQFF	TGTGCCAGCAGTCGACAGCTCCCTGTCTCCTACAATGAGCAGTTCTTC
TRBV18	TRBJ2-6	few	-	CASSPGAVSGANVLTF	TGTGCCAGCTCACCGGGGGCAGTGTCTGGGGCCAACGTCCTGACTTTC
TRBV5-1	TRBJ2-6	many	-	CASSPAGANVLTF	TGCGCCAGCAGTCCGGCTGGGGCCAACGTCCTGACTTTC
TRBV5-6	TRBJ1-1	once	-	CASSFTRRNTEAFF	TGTGCCAGCAGCTTTACGAGAAGGAACACTGAAGCTTTCTTT
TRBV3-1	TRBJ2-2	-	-	CASSQGPMGGELFF	TGTGCCAGCAGCCAAGGCCCCATGGGCGGGGAGCTGTTTTTT
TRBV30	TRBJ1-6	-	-	CASRGGAASPLHF	TGTGCCTCAAGGGGAGGGGCAGCGTCACCCCTCCACTTT
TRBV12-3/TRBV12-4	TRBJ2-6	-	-	CASAQIMGTSGANVLTF	TGTGCCAGCGCACAGATAATGGGGACCAGCGGGGCCAACGTCCTGACTTTC
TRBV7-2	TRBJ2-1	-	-	CASSYNRVYEQFF	TGTGCCAGCAGTTACAACAGGGTTTATGAGCAGTTCTTC
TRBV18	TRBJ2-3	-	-	CASSPGDGNTQYF	TGTGCCAGCTCACCGGGGGACGGGAATACGCAGTATTTT
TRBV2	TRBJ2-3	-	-	CASSEETSVADTQYF	TGTGCCAGCAGTGAGGAGACTAGTGTAGCAGATACGCAGTATTTT
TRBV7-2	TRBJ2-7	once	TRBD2	CASSYLAGLTYEQYF	TGTGCCAGCAGCTATCTAGCGGGTTTAACCTACGAGCAGTACTTC
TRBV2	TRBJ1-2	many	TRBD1	CASSTRGQGEYGYTF	TGTGCCAGCAGCACTCGAGGACAGGGGGAGTATGGCTACACCTTC
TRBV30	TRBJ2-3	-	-	CAPRGGSGFCTDTQYF	TGTGCTCCTAGGGGGGGTAGCGGTTTTTGCACAGATACGCAGTATTTT